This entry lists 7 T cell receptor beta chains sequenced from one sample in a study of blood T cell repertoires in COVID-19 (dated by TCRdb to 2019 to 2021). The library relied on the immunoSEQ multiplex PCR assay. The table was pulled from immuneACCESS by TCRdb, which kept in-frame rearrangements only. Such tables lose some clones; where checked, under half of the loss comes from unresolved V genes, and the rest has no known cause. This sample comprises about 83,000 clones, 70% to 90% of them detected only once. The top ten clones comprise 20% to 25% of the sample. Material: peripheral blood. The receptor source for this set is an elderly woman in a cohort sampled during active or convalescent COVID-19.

CDR3: CASSISRSGNTIYF. The CDR3, as DNA: TGTGCCAGTAGTATCAGTCGCTCTGGAAACACCATATATTTT. The rearrangement uses TRBV19 and TRBJ1-3; D gene uncertain. Trimming left V 3 bases short and J 0 bases short, with 6 bases between. The CDR3 runs to 14 residues. Germline assignment: CDR1 LNHDA and CDR2 SQIVND (reference sequence).

This CDR3 reads CASSRLLNQPQHF. In DNA form, the CDR3 reads TGTGCCAGCAGCCGCCTCCTAAATCAGCCCCAGCATTTT. V usage is TRBV12-3 or TRBV12-4 and J usage is TRBJ1-5; no reliable D call. This CDR3 contains 13 residues. V lost 6 bases and J lost 4, with 10 bases in between.

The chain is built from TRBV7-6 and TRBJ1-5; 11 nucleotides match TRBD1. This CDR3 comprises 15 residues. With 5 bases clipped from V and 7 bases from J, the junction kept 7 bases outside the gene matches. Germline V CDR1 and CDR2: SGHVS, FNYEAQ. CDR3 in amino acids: CASSPDRGRGQPQHF. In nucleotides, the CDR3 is TGTGCCAGCAGCCCGGACAGGGGGCGAGGGCAGCCCCAGCATTTT. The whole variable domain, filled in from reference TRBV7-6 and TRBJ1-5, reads GAGVSQSPRYKVTKRGQDVALRCDPISGHVSLYWYRQALGQGPEFLTYFNYEAQQDKSGLPNDRFSAERPEGSISTLTIQRTEQRDSAMYRCASSPDRGRGQPQHFGDGTRLSIL.

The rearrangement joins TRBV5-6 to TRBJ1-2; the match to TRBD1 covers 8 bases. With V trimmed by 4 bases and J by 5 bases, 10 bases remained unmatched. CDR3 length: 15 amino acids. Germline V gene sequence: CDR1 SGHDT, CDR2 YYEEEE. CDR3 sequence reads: CASSQAAGGSYGYTF. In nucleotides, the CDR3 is TGTGCCAGCAGCCAGGCGGCAGGGGGCAGTTATGGCTACACCTTC. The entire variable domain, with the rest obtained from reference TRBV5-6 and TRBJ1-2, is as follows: DAGVTQSPTHLIKTRGQQVTLRCSPKSGHDTVSWYQQALGQGPQFIFQYYEEEERQRGNFPDRFSGHQFPNYSSELNVNALLLGDSALYLCASSQAAGGSYGYTFGSGTRLTVV.

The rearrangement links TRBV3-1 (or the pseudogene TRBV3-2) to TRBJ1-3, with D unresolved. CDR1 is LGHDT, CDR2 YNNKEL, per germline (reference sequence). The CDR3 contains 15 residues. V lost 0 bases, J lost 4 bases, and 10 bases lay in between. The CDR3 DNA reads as TGTGCCAGCAGCCAAGATATGCAGGTCGGAAACACCATATATTTT. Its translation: CASSQDMQVGNTIYF.

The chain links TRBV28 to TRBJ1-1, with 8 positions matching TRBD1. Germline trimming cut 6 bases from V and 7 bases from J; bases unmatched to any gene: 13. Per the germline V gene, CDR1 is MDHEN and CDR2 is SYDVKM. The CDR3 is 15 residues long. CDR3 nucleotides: TGTGCCAGCAGGCCACACCGACAGGGGAAGGGTGAAGCTTTCTTT. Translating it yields CASRPHRQGKGEAFF.

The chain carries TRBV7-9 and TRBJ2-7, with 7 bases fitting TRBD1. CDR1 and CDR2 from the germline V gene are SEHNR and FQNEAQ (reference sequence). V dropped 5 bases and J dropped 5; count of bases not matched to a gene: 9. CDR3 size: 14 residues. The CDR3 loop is CASSLSTGSNEQYV. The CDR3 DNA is TGTGCCAGCAGCCTCTCGACAGGGTCTAACGAGCAGTACGTC.